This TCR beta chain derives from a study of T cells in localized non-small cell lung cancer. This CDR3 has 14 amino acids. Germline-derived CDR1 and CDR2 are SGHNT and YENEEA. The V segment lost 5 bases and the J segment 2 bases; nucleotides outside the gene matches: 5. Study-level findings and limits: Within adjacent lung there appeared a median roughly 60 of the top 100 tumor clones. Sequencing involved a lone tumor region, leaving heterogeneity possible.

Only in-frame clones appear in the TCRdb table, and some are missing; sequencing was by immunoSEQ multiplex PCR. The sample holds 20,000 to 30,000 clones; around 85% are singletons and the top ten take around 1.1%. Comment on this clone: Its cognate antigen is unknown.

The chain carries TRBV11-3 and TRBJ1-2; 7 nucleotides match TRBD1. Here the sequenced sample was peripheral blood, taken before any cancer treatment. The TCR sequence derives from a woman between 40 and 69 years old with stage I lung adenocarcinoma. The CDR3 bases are TGTGCCAGCAGCAGGGACAGCGAAAACTATGGCTACACCTTC. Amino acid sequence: CASSRDSENYGYTF.